The 7 T cell receptor beta chains presented below share a single source sample, sequenced in a study of CD8+ T cells in alopecia areata. Extracted from the samples, RNA was reverse transcribed into cDNA to serve as the sequencing template. Data came from immunoSEQ multiplex PCR; TCRdb stores just in-frame clones and leaves some out. The sample holds 140,000 to 150,000 clones, around 58% seen once. The sample in question was CD4+ T cells sorted from blood, obtained at week 0. All receptors come from a human donor with alopecia areata.

V usage is TRBV29-1 and J usage is TRBJ1-2; D is possibly TRBD1 (5 bases). The CDR3 totals 13 residues. V lost 7 bases to trimming and J lost 1 base, with 13 bases between them. Germline V CDR1 and CDR2: SQVTM, ANQGSEA. The CDR3 DNA follows: TGCAGCGCAGCCCGGGACCTTAACTATGGCTACACCTTC. This gives the protein CSAARDLNYGYTF.

This clone was picked up a small number of times. The V and J genes are TRBV29-1 and TRBJ2-7, with TRBD1 identical over 7 bases. This CDR3 is built from 13 residues. V lost 6 bases and J lost 9; bases outside the gene matches: 14. CDR1 and CDR2 from the germline V gene are SQVTM and ANQGSEA. CDR3 sequence reads: CSVTGTALRGQYF. The CDR3 bases are TGCAGCGTAACCGGGACAGCTCTACGAGGGCAGTACTTC.

This chain connects TRBV19 to TRBJ1-6, with 10 bases lining up with TRBD1. V trimming: 9 bases; J trimming: 13 bases; junction bases outside the gene matches: 6. The CDR3 covers 12 residues. Germline CDR1 reads LNHDA; CDR2 reads SQIVND (reference sequence). The CDR3 loop reads CASRDRGTPLHF. CDR3 coding DNA: TGTGCCAGCCGGGACAGGGGCACTCCCCTCCACTTT.

J is TRBJ1-5 and V is TRBV5-1; TRBD1 is a possible D gene (5 bases). Germline loops: CDR1 SGHRS, CDR2 YFSETQ. The CDR3 sequence is 15 residues long. The V end lost 0 bases, the J end lost 4 bases, and 11 bases lay between the germline ends. The CDR3 is CASSLAPGSNQPQHF. The CDR3 bases are TGCGCCAGCAGCTTGGCCCCAGGGTCGAATCAGCCCCAGCATTTT.

V is TRBV5-4 and J is TRBJ2-6; weak D call: TRBD1 (5 bases). The germline V and J ends were trimmed by 2 bases and 0 bases, with 6 bases remaining between them. The CDR3 consists of 15 residues. Germline-derived CDR1 and CDR2 are SGHNT and YYREEE (reference sequence). The CDR3: CASSLDSSGANVLTF. The DNA of the CDR3 is TGTGCCAGCAGCTTAGACAGCTCTGGGGCCAACGTCCTGACTTTC.

The CDR3 DNA reads as TGTGCCAGTAAGGGGGGTGGAGGTGTCTATGGCTACACCTTC. It translates to CASKGGGGVYGYTF. The rearrangement links TRBV19 to TRBJ1-2; weak D call: TRBD1 (6 bases). CDR3 length equals 14 residues. With 7 bases removed from V and 4 bases from J, the gap between germline ends came to 16 bases. Per the germline V gene, CDR1 is LNHDA and CDR2 is SQIVND (reference sequence).

The chain has TRBV5-1 and TRBJ1-5; D is possibly TRBD1 (6 bases). Deletions cut 3 bases from V and 3 bases from J, with 13 bases between. The CDR3 extends over 15 amino acids. Germline V gives CDR1 SGHRS, CDR2 YFSETQ. CDR3 region: CASSWDGQINQPQHF. CDR3 DNA: TGCGCCAGCAGCTGGGACGGACAGATCAATCAGCCCCAGCATTTT.